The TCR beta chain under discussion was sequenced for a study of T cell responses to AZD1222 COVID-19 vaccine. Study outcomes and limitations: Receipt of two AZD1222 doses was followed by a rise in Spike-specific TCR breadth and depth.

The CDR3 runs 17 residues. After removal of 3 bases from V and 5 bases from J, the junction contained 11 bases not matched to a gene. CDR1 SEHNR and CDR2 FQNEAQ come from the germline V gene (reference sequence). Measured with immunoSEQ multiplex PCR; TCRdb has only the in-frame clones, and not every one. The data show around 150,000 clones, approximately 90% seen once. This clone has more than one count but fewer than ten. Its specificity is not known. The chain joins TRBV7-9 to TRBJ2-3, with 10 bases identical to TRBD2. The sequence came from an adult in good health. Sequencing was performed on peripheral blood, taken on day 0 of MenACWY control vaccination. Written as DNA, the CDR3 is TGTGCCAGCAGCTTTTATATACGAGCGGGAGGGGGAGATACGCAGTATTTT. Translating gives CASSFYIRAGGGDTQYF.